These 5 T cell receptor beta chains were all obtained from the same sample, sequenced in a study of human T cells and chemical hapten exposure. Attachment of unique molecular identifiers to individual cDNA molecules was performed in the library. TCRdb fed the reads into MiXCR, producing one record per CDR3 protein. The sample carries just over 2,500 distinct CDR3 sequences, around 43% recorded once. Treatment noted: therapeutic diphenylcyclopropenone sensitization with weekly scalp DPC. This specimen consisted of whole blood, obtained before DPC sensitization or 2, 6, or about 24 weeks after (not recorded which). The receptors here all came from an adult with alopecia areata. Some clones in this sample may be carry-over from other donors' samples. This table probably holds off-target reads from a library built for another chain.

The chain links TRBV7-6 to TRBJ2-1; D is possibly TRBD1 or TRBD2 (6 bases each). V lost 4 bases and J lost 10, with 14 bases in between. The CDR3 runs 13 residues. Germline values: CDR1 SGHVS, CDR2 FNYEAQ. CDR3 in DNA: TGTGCCAGCAGCTCACAGGGTGGAGGGGAGCAGTTCTTC. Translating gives CASSSQGGGEQFF.

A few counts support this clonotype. CDR3 nucleotides: TGTGCCAGCTCACCACCGTCGACAGGGGGGACAGATACGCAGTATTTT. Protein sequence: CASSPPSTGGTDTQYF. The rearrangement joins TRBV18 to TRBJ2-3; 9 bases line up with TRBD1. CDR1 and CDR2 from the germline V gene are KGHSH and LQKENI. This CDR3 contains 16 residues. The junction had 4 bases not matched to a gene; V was cut back by 0 bases and J by 3 bases. The variable domain in full, completed from reference TRBV18 and TRBJ2-3, reads NAGVMQNPRHLVRRRGQEARLRCSPMKGHSHVYWYRQLPEEGLKFMVYLQKENIIDESGMPKERFSAEFPKEGPSILRIQQVVRGDSAAYFCASSPPSTGGTDTQYFGPGTRLTVL.

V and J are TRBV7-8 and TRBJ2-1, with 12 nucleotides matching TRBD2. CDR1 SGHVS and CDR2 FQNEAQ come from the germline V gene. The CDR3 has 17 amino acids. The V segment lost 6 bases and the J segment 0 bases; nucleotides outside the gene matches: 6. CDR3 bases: TGTGCCAGCAGGCCTCGACTAGCGGGAGTCTCCTACAATGAGCAGTTCTTC. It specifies CASRPRLAGVSYNEQFF.

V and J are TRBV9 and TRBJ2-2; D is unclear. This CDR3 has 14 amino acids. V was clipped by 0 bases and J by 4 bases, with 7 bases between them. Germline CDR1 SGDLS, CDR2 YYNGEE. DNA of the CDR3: TGTGCCAGCAGCGTAGAAGATTTCACCGGGGAGCTGTTTTTT. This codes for CASSVEDFTGELFF.

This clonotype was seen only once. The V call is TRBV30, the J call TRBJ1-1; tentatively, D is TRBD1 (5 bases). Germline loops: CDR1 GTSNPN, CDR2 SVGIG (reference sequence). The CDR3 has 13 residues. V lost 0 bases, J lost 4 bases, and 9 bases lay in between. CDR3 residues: CAWSVLGLTEAFF. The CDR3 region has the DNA TGTGCCTGGAGTGTCCTGGGACTCACTGAAGCTTTCTTT.